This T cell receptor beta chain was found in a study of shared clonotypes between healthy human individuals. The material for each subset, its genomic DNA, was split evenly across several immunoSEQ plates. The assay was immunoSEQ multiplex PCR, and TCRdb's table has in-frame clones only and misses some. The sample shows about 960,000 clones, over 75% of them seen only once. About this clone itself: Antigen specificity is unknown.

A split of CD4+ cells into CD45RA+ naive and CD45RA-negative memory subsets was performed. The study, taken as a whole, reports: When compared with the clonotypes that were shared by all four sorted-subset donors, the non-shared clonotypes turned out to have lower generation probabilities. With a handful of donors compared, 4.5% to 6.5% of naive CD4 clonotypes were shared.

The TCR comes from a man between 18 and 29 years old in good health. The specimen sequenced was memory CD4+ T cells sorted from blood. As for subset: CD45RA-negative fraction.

In nucleotides, the CDR3 is TGTGCTAGTGGTTTGGTACTAGGGACGGCATATGGCTACACCTTC. This encodes CASGLVLGTAYGYTF. This rearrangement joins TRBV12-5 to TRBJ1-2, with a possible D match to TRBD1 (5 bases). The germline V gene has CDR1 LGHNT and CDR2 FRNRAP. The V end was cut by 0 bases, the J end by 5 bases, with 13 bases between. The CDR3 is made up of 15 amino acids.